This TCR beta chain was sequenced for a study of blood T cell repertoires in COVID-19. The overall study: Samples taken during acute and convalescent COVID-19 were collected in the United States, Italy and Spain.

In the authors' workflow: Reference gene primer amplification in the assay estimated nucleated cell counts. Repertoires were generated with immunoSEQ multiplex PCR, while TCRdb's copy carries only in-frame clones and drops some. Clonal size and the V and J genes are those of that table, whereas D and trimming came from the DNA. The sample has tens of thousands of clones; about 86% are singletons. The V end lost 5 bases, the J end lost 2 bases, and 22 bases lay between the germline ends. CDR1 is LNHNV and CDR2 is YYDKDF in the germline V gene (reference sequence). This CDR3 contains 18 residues. The chain couples TRBV15 to TRBJ2-4, with D tentatively TRBD2 (7 bases). This sequence was found in a human donor in a cohort sampled during active COVID-19. Sequenced: peripheral blood. The CDR3 nucleotides are TGTGCCACCAGCCCACAAGGGGGGAGGGTTAGGTCCAAAAACATTCAGTACTTC. It translates to CATSPQGGRVRSKNIQYF.